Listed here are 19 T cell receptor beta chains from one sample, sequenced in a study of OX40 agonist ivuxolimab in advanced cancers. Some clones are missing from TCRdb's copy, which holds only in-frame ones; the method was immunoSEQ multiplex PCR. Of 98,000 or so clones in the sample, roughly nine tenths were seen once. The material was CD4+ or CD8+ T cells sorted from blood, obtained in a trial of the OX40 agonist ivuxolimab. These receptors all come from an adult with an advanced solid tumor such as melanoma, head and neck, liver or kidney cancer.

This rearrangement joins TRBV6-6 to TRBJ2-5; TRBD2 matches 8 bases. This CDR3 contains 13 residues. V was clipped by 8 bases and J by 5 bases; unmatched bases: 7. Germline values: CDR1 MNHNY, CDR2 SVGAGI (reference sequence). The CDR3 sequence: CASRGLAAETQYF. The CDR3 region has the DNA TGTGCCAGCCGAGGACTAGCAGCGGAGACCCAGTACTTC.

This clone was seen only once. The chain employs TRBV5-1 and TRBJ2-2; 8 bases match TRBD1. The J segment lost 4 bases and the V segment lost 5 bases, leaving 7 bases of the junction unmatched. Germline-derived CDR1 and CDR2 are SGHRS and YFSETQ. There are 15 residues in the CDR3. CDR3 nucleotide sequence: TGCGCCAGCAGTAACCAGGGGGCGTTCACCGGGGAGCTGTTTTTT. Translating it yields CASSNQGAFTGELFF.

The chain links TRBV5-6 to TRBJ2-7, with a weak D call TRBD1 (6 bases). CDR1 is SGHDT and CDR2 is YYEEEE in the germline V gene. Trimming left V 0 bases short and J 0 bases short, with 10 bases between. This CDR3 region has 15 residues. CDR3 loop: CASSLGQVSSYEQYF. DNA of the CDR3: TGTGCCAGCAGCTTGGGACAGGTGAGCTCCTACGAGCAGTACTTC.

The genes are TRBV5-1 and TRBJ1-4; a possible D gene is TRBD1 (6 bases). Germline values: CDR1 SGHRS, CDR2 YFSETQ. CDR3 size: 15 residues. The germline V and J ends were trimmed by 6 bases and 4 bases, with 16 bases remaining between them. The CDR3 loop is CASNRNGQNNEKLFF. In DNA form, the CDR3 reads TGCGCCAGCAACAGAAACGGACAGAATAATGAAAAACTGTTTTTT.

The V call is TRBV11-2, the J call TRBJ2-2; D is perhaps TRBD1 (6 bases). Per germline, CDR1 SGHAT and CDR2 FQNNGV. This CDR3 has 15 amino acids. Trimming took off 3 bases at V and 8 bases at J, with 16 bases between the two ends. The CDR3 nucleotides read TGTGCCAGCAGCTTGGGGCACAGGGCTGGGGGGGAGCTGTTTTTT. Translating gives CASSLGHRAGGELFF. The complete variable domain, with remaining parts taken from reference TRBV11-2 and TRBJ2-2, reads EAGVAQSPRYKIIEKRQSVAFWCNPISGHATLYWYQQILGQGPKLLIQFQNNGVVDDSQLPKDRFSAERLKGVDSTLKIQPAKLEDSAVYLCASSLGHRAGGELFFGEGSRLTVL.

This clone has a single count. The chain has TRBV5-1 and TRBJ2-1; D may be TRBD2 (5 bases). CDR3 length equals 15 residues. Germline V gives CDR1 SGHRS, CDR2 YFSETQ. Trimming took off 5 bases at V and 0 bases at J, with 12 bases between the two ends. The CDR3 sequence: CASRFTGSSYNEQFF. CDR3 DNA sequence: TGCGCCAGCAGATTTACGGGGAGCTCCTACAATGAGCAGTTCTTC.

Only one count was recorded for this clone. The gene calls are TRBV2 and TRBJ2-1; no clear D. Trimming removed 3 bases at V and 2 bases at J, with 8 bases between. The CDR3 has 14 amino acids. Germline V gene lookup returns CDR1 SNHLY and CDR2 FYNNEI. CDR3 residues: CASSEIGAYNEQFF. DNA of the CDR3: TGTGCCAGCAGTGAGATTGGGGCCTACAATGAGCAGTTCTTC. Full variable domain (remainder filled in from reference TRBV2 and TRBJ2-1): EPEVTQTPSHQVTQMGQEVILRCVPISNHLYFYWYRQILGQKVEFLVSFYNNEISEKSEIFDDQFSVERPDGSNFTLKIRSTKLEDSAMYFCASSEIGAYNEQFFGPGTRLTVL.

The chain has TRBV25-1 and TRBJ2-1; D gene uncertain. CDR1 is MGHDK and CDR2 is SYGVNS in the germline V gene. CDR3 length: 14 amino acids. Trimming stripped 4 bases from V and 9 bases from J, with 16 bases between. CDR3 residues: CASSAGQVGAEQFF. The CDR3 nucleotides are TGTGCCAGCAGTGCAGGTCAGGTTGGAGCTGAGCAGTTCTTC. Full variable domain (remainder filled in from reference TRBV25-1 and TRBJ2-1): EADIYQTPRYLVIGTGKKITLECSQTMGHDKMYWYQQDPGMELHLIHYSYGVNSTEKGDLSSESTVSRIRTEHFPLTLESARPSHTSQYLCASSAGQVGAEQFFGPGTRLTVL.

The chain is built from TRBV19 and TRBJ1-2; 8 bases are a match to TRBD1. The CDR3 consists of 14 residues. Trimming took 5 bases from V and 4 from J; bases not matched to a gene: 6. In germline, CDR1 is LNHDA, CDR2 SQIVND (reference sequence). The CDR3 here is CASSSGQGGYGYTF. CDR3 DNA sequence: TGTGCCAGTAGTTCCGGACAGGGTGGCTATGGCTACACCTTC.

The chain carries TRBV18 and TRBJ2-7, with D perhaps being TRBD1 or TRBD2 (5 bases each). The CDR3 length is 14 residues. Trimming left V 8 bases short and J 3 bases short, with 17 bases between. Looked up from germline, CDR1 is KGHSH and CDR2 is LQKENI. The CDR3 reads CASTEGNPFYEQYF. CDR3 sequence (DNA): TGTGCCAGCACCGAGGGGAACCCATTCTACGAGCAGTACTTC.

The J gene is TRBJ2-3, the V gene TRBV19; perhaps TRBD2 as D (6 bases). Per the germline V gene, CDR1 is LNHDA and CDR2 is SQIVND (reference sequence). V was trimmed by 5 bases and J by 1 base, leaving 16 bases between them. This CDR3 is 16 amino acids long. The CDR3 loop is CASSSHGGFRTDTQYF. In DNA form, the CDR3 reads TGTGCCAGTAGTTCCCATGGGGGGTTCCGCACAGATACGCAGTATTTT.

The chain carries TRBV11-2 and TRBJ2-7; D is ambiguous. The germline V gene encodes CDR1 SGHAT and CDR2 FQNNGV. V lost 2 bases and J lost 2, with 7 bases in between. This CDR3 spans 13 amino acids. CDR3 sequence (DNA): TGTGCCAGCAGCTTAAACAGACCCTACGAGCAGTACTTC. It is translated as CASSLNRPYEQYF.

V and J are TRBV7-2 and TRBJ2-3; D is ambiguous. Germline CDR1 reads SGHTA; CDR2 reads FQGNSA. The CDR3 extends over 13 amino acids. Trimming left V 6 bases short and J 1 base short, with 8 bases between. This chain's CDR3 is CASRPAGTDTQYF. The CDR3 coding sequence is TGTGCCAGCAGGCCCGCCGGCACAGATACGCAGTATTTT. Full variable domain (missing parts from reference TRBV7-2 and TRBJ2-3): GAGVSQSPSNKVTEKGKDVELRCDPISGHTALYWYRQSLGQGLEFLIYFQGNSAPDKSGLPSDRFSAERTGGSVSTLTIQRTQQEDSAVYLCASRPAGTDTQYFGPGTRLTVL.

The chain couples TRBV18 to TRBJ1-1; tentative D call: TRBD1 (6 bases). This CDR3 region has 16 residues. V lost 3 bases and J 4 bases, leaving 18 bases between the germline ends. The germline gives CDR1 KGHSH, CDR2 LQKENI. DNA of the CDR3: TGTGCCAGCTCACCGTCCCCAGGACAGACGGGCACTGAAGCTTTCTTT. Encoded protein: CASSPSPGQTGTEAFF.

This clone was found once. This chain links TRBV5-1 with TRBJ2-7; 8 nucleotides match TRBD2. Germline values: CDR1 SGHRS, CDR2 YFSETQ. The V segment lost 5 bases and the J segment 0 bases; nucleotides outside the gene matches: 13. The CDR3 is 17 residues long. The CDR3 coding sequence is TGCGCCAGCAGAGAGGGTAGCGGGACCTTTATCTCCTACGAGCAGTACTTC. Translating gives CASREGSGTFISYEQYF.

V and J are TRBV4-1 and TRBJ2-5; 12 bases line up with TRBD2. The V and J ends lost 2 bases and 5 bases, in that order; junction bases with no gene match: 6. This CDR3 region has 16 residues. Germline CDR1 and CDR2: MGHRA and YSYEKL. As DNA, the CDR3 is TGCGCCAGCAGCCAACTTGGACTAGCGGGACGGGAGACCCAGTACTTC. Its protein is CASSQLGLAGRETQYF.

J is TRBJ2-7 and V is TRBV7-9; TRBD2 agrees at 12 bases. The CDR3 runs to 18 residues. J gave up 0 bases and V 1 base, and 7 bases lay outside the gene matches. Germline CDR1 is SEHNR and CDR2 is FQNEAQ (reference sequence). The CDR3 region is CASSLGGLLAGGSYEQYF. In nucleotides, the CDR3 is TGTGCCAGCAGCTTAGGGGGGCTACTAGCGGGAGGCTCCTACGAGCAGTACTTC.

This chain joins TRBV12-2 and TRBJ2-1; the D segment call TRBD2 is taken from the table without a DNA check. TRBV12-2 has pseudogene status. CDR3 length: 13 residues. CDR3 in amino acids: CASRLLTGDEQFF. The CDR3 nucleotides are TGTGCAAGTCGCTTACTCACGGGGGATGAGCAGTTCTTC.

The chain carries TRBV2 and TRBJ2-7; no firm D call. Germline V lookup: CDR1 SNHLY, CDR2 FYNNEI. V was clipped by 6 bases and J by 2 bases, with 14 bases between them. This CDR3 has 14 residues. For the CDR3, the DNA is TGTGCCAGCAGAGGCCAGGAGCCCACCTACGAGCAGTACTTC. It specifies CASRGQEPTYEQYF.